This T cell receptor (beta chain) was profiled in a study of neurological immune-mediated disorders. Using its own MiXCR run on the 5' RACE reads, TCRdb lists one record per CDR3 protein. The sample holds 84,000 or so distinct CDR3 sequences, around 10% seen once. The sequenced material came from PBMCs. The origin of this receptor is a man aged 35 to 55 in good health.

In nucleotides, the CDR3 is TGTGCCAGCAGCTACCATGGTGGGGAGGTAATAGCGGGAGCTATCTACAATGAGCAGTTCTTC. This encodes CASSYHGGEVIAGAIYNEQFF. This sequence joins TRBV5-5 and TRBJ2-1, with TRBD2 matching 9 bases. The length of the CDR3 is 21 residues. V was clipped by 3 bases and J by 3 bases; unmatched bases: 22. From germline, CDR1 is SGHKS and CDR2 YYEKEE (reference sequence).